Listed below are T cell receptor beta chains from one sample, sequenced in a study of cytomegalovirus exposure and HLA in healthy donors. TCRdb's table, derived via immunoSEQ multiplex PCR, lists solely in-frame clones and lacks some. Altogether some 170,000 clones are present, around 85% being singletons, with the ten largest covering 0.8% to 1%. Sequencing was carried out using PBMCs. Receptors originate from a woman under 40 in good health and CMV-seronegative. CDR3s include the opening cysteine and the closing phenylalanine or tryptophan. Each record gives: V gene, CDR3 protein.

TRBV7-9 CASSLEGLMNTEAFF
TRBV10-3 CAISVGPPNTEAFF
TRBV9 CASSVEGTSGDTQYF
TRBV4-1 CASSQVEDRGYEQYF
TRBV27 CASSLPGLASTDTQYF
TRBV5-1 CASSLEGQGSYEQYF
TRBV6-5 CASSHGAGYEQYF
TRBV6-5 CASARGQNNSPLHF
TRBV15 CATSWGVQGTDTQYF
TRBV7-9 CASSRGGLNTEAFF
TRBV7-3 CATARGRGNEQFF
TRBV27 CASSLFPGANYGYTF
TRBV6-1 CATKQGHGNEQYF
TRBV7-2 CASSPTWDYLTDTQYF
TRBV6-6 CASSSPGTGRREKLFF
TRBV5-1 CASSFEGVQEQYF
TRBV19 CASSAGRDNIQYF
TRBV7-2 CASRTGTNNEQFF
TRBV6-6 CASSSGLGEQYF
TRBV7-9 CASSRQGAVGGYTF
TRBV5-1 CASRTGSGNEKLFF